Sequencing of this T cell receptor beta chain was carried out in a study of blood T cell repertoires in COVID-19. Study in general: T cells, B-cell-depleted T cells, or PBMCs provided the cDNA or gDNA that served as material.

The CDR3 runs to 13 residues. Germline V gene sequence: CDR1 LNHNV, CDR2 YYDKDF (reference sequence). Unmatched junction bases numbered 1, after V lost 5 bases and J lost 4 bases. Sequencing was performed with immunoSEQ multiplex PCR; in TCRdb, only in-frame clones are kept and a portion is missing. The table lists some 400,000 clones, around 87% of them singletons. This clone came up a few times. Seattle researchers signed up patients amid active infection and tracked them longitudinally. The J gene is TRBJ1-5, the V gene TRBV15; TRBD1 matches 8 bases. The sequence was collected from a woman aged 25-40 years with COVID-19, enrolled during active disease. Sequences were obtained from peripheral blood. The CDR3 sequence is CATSGQGNQPQHF. The DNA of the CDR3 is TGTGCCACCAGCGGACAGGGTAATCAGCCCCAGCATTTT. Based on the CDR3 plus reference TRBV15 and TRBJ1-5, the full variable domain is DAMVIQNPRYQVTQFGKPVTLSCSQTLNHNVMYWYQQKSSQAPKLLFHYYDKDFNNEADTPDNFQSRRPNTSFCFLDIRSPGLGDTAMYLCATSGQGNQPQHFGDGTRLSIL.